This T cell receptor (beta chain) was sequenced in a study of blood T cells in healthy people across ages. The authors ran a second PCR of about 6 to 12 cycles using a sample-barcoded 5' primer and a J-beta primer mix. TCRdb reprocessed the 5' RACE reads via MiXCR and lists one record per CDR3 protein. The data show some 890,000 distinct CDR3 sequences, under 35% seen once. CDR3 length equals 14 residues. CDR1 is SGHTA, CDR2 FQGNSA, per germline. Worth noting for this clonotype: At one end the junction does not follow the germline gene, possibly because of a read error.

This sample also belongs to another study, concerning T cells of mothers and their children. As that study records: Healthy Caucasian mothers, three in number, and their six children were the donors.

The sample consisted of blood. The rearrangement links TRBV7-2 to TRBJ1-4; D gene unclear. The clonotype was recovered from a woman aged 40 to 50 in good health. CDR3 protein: CASSFPGRDEKRFF. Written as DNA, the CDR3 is TGTGCCAGCAGCTTCCCAGGAAGGGATGAAAAACGGTTTTTT.